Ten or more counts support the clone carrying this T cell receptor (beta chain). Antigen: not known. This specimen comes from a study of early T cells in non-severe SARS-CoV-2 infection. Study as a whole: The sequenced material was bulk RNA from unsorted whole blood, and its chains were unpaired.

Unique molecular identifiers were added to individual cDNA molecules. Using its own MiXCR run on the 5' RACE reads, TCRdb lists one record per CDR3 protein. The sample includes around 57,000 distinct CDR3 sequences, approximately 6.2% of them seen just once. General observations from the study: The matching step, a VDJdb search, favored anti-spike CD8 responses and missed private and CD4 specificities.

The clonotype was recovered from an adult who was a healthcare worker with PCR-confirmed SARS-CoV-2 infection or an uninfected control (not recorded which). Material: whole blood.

CDR3 region: CASSYAGTGIRRSYEQYF. CDR3 DNA sequence: TGTGCCAGCAGCTATGCGGGGACAGGGATCCGGCGCTCCTACGAGCAGTACTTC. V usage is TRBV11-3 and J usage is TRBJ2-7, with 9 bases aligning to TRBD1. J was trimmed by 0 bases and V by 4 bases; bases with no gene match: 13. Germline V gene data show CDR1 as SGHNT and CDR2 as YENEEA. The CDR3 runs 18 residues.